The 23 T cell receptor beta chains listed next were all sequenced from one sample in a study of cytomegalovirus exposure and HLA in healthy donors. PCR employed 60 Vbeta and 13 Jbeta primers. Sequenced by immunoSEQ multiplex PCR; TCRdb stores in-frame clones only, minus some. The sample lists under 150,000 clones, roughly four fifths occurring once. The sequenced sample was PBMCs. The receptor source for this set is a young man in good health and CMV-seronegative.

The V and J genes are TRBV5-1 and TRBJ2-7; 7 nucleotides match TRBD1. Germline values: CDR1 SGHRS, CDR2 YFSETQ. CDR3 size: 16 residues. Trimming at V came to 6 bases and at J to 4 bases, leaving 16 bases not matched to a gene. CDR3 sequence (DNA): TGCGCCAGCACTCTTAATCCACAGGGGACAGATTACGAGCAGTACTTC. It codes for CASTLNPQGTDYEQYF.

The V and J genes are TRBV4-1 and TRBJ2-7; D possibly corresponds to TRBD2 (5 bases). CDR1 is MGHRA, CDR2 YSYEKL, per germline. The CDR3 is made up of 17 amino acids. Trimming removed 0 bases at V and 0 bases at J, with 15 bases between. CDR3 nucleotides: TGCGCCAGCAGCCAAGAGTCTAGCTGGATAAGCTCCTACGAGCAGTACTTC. It translates to CASSQESSWISSYEQYF.

The V gene is TRBV6-5, the J gene TRBJ2-7, with 7 bases that match TRBD2. With V trimmed by 4 bases and J by 0 bases, 9 bases remained unmatched. Germline V gene lookup returns CDR1 MNHEY and CDR2 SVGAGI. The CDR3 is made up of 16 amino acids. DNA of the CDR3: TGTGCCAGCAGTTGGCCTAGAGGGGAGGGCTCCTACGAGCAGTACTTC. As protein: CASSWPRGEGSYEQYF.

The rearrangement joins TRBV5-1 to TRBJ1-1, with a weak D call TRBD1 (5 bases). V dropped 3 bases and J dropped 5 bases, with 8 bases sitting between them. The CDR3 spans 12 residues. Germline lookup yields CDR1 SGHRS and CDR2 YFSETQ. CDR3: CASSSGGTEAFF. The CDR3 nucleotides are TGCGCCAGCAGCTCGGGGGGAACTGAAGCTTTCTTT.

This clone was seen a few times. The rearrangement joins TRBV27 to TRBJ2-3, with D possibly TRBD1 on 5 matching bases. The CDR3 consists of 14 residues. Looked up from germline, CDR1 is MNHEY and CDR2 is SMNVEV (reference sequence). Trimming removed 8 bases from V and 1 base from J, with 13 bases in between. Here the CDR3 reads CASAGRARTDTQYF. The CDR3 DNA reads as TGTGCCAGCGCCGGCAGGGCCCGCACAGATACGCAGTATTTT.

The J gene is TRBJ2-7, the V gene TRBV25-1, with 8 bases aligning to TRBD1. In germline, CDR1 is MGHDK, CDR2 SYGVNS. CDR3 length: 16 amino acids. The V and J ends lost 4 bases and 0 bases, in that order; junction bases with no gene match: 8. The DNA for the CDR3 is TGTGCCAGCAGTGCCTTGGGACAGGCCAGCTCCTACGAGCAGTACTTC. It specifies CASSALGQASSYEQYF.

This chain connects TRBV27 to TRBJ2-7; tentatively, D is TRBD2 (5 bases). Germline loops: CDR1 MNHEY, CDR2 SMNVEV (reference sequence). There are 12 residues in the CDR3. Trimming cost V 2 bases and J 4 bases, with 6 bases left between them. CDR3 in amino acids: CASSLGGYEQYF. The CDR3 bases are TGTGCCAGCAGTTTAGGAGGATACGAGCAGTACTTC.

In its sample, this clone was seen a few times. This chain uses TRBV5-1 with TRBJ1-2; 8 bases are shared with TRBD1. The length of the CDR3 is 14 residues. Germline V gives CDR1 SGHRS, CDR2 YFSETQ. The J segment lost 7 bases and the V segment lost 0 bases, leaving 5 bases of the junction unmatched. CDR3 nucleotides: TGCGCCAGCAGCTTGGGGACAGGGTATGGTGGCTACACCTTC. It specifies CASSLGTGYGGYTF. Based on the CDR3 plus reference TRBV5-1 and TRBJ1-2, the full variable domain is KAGVTQTPRYLIKTRGQQVTLSCSPISGHRSVSWYQQTPGQGLQFLFEYFSETQRNKGNFPGRFSGRQFSNSRSEMNVSTLELGDSALYLCASSLGTGYGGYTFGSGTRLTVV.

The chain is built from TRBV11-2 and TRBJ2-7, with a tentative D call TRBD2 (6 bases). Trimming removed 4 bases at V and 2 bases at J, with 15 bases between. CDR1 is SGHAT, CDR2 FQNNGV, per germline. The CDR3 is 15 residues long. The CDR3: CASSSIRDSAYEQYF. The CDR3 DNA follows: TGTGCCAGCAGCTCGATCCGGGACTCTGCCTACGAGCAGTACTTC.

J is TRBJ1-1 and V is TRBV30, with D possibly matching TRBD1 (6 bases). This CDR3 comprises 13 residues. Germline CDR1 is GTSNPN and CDR2 is SVGIG (reference sequence). Trimming removed 5 bases from V and 8 bases from J, with 18 bases in between. The CDR3 here is CAWSLHFGTEAFF. The CDR3 bases are TGTGCCTGGTCCCTCCATTTCGGGACAGAAGCTTTCTTT.

The rearrangement joins TRBV10-2 to TRBJ2-7; 9 positions agree with TRBD1. Looked up from germline, CDR1 is WSHSY and CDR2 is SAAADI. Trimming at V came to 7 bases and at J to 3 bases, leaving 4 bases not matched to a gene. The CDR3 runs to 13 residues. DNA of the CDR3: TGCGCCAGCACCGGGACAGGGTACTACGAGCAGTACTTC. Translated: CASTGTGYYEQYF.

The J gene is TRBJ2-7, the V gene TRBV7-9; 8 nucleotides agree with TRBD2. Germline V CDR1 and CDR2: SEHNR, FQNEAQ (reference sequence). V trimming: 7 bases; J trimming: 7 bases; junction bases outside the gene matches: 12. The CDR3 has 14 amino acids. CDR3 bases: TGTGCCAGCACCCGGACTAGCCAGGCGGGGGAGCAGTACTTC. It codes for CASTRTSQAGEQYF.

The chain is built from TRBV6-5 and TRBJ2-5, with 7 bases aligning to TRBD1. The CDR3 loop spans 15 amino acids. Unmatched junction bases numbered 4, after V lost 0 bases and J lost 3 bases. Germline V gene lookup returns CDR1 MNHEY and CDR2 SVGAGI. CDR3 DNA: TGTGCCAGCAGTTACTCGACAGGGCTCAAAGAGACCCAGTACTTC. Translation gives CASSYSTGLKETQYF.

The chain joins TRBV4-2 to TRBJ1-1; no definite D call. Germline V gene data show CDR1 as LGHNA and CDR2 as YNFKEQ. The CDR3 length is 14 residues. The V gene lost 4 bases and the J gene lost 1 base, with 10 bases spanning the gap. The DNA of the CDR3 is TGTGCCAGCAGCCCTCCCCCGGGGAACACTGAAGCTTTCTTT. It specifies CASSPPPGNTEAFF.

The chain employs TRBV19 and TRBJ1-5; D may be TRBD1 (5 bases). The germline gives CDR1 LNHDA, CDR2 SQIVND (reference sequence). The CDR3 is 15 residues long. V was shortened by 3 bases and J by 2 bases, with 11 bases between the two germline ends. The CDR3, as DNA: TGTGCCAGTAGTATCGAGGGAGGGGGCAATCAGCCCCAGCATTTT. The encoded protein is CASSIEGGGNQPQHF.

The J gene is TRBJ2-7, the V gene TRBV25-1; the D is unclear. Trimming took off 7 bases at V and 9 bases at J, with 10 bases between the two ends. CDR1 is MGHDK and CDR2 is SYGVNS in the germline V gene. The CDR3 runs to 10 residues. The CDR3 loop is CASTPLGQYF. CDR3 coding DNA: TGTGCCAGCACCCCCCTCGGGCAGTACTTC.

The CDR3 here is CASSNVAGPRTGELFF. The CDR3 nucleotides are TGTGCCAGCAGCAACGTAGCGGGCCCTCGGACCGGGGAGCTGTTTTTT. The rearrangement uses TRBV7-2 and TRBJ2-2; 7 positions agree with TRBD2. The CDR3 covers 16 residues. V was clipped by 5 bases and J by 5 bases; unmatched bases: 11. Per the germline V gene, CDR1 is SGHTA and CDR2 is FQGNSA.

CDR3 loop: CATEQASSGNTIYF. The CDR3 region has the DNA TGTGCCACAGAACAAGCGAGCTCTGGAAACACCATATATTTT. The V gene is TRBV19, the J gene TRBJ1-3, with D unclear. Germline V gives CDR1 LNHDA, CDR2 SQIVND (reference sequence). V shed 10 bases and J shed 0 bases, with 13 bases lying between them. This CDR3 has 14 residues.

The V call is TRBV6-1, the J call TRBJ1-1; the D is unclear. Trimming took off 0 bases at V and 14 bases at J, with 16 bases between the two ends. CDR3 length: 13 residues. Germline CDR1 MNHNS, CDR2 SASEGT. The CDR3 protein is CASSEAQNSRHFF. In DNA, the CDR3 is TGTGCCAGCAGTGAAGCGCAGAACAGTCGGCACTTCTTT.

This chain uses TRBV2 with TRBJ1-1; D uncertain. The germline CDR1 and CDR2 sequences are SNHLY and FYNNEI. This CDR3 has 13 amino acids. V lost 8 bases and J 2 bases, leaving 12 bases between the germline ends. The CDR3 coding sequence is TGTGCCAGCTGCTGGCCCGCAAACACTGAAGCTTTCTTT. Protein product: CASCWPANTEAFF.

The V and J genes are TRBV5-1 and TRBJ2-3; 7 nucleotides agree with TRBD2. Germline loops: CDR1 SGHRS, CDR2 YFSETQ. The J segment lost 7 bases and the V segment lost 4 bases, leaving 12 bases of the junction unmatched. The CDR3 runs to 15 residues. Here the CDR3 DNA reads TGCGCCAGCAGCACCCTGGCGGGGGAGCTTAATACGCAGTATTTT. Residues: CASSTLAGELNTQYF.

The chain carries TRBV6-6 and TRBJ2-3, with 8 bases that match TRBD1. The V gene end was trimmed by 7 bases and the J gene end by 1 base; junction bases not matched to a gene: 4. Germline V gene sequence: CDR1 MNHNY, CDR2 SVGAGI (reference sequence). This CDR3 comprises 14 residues. The DNA for the CDR3 is TGTGCCAGCAATTTGGGACAGGGCACAGATACGCAGTATTTT. This codes for CASNLGQGTDTQYF.

The J gene is TRBJ2-1, the V gene TRBV4-3; perhaps TRBD1 as D (6 bases). Trimming cost V 1 base and J 6 bases, with 16 bases left between them. Germline V gene sequence: CDR1 LGHNA, CDR2 YSLEER. The CDR3 sequence is 16 residues long. The CDR3 reads CASSQVAYRAFNEQFF. Written as DNA, the CDR3 is TGCGCCAGCAGCCAAGTAGCTTACAGGGCTTTCAATGAGCAGTTCTTC.